This T cell receptor (beta chain) emerged from a study of sequential checkpoint blockade in melanoma. Study at large: After both sequences, patients received maintenance nivolumab.

Germline-derived CDR1 and CDR2 are LGHNA and YNFKEQ. This CDR3 has 15 residues. The V gene lost 1 base and the J gene lost 4 bases, with 14 bases spanning the gap. Sequencing used immunoSEQ multiplex PCR; TCRdb keeps in-frame clones, though not all of them. The data show about 6,100 clones, roughly 50% seen once. In this sample, this clone turned up a few times. Treatment in this sample: randomized to nivolumab then ipilimumab (arm A) or the reverse (arm B). The receptor's source is a human patient with melanoma. Some clones in this sample may be carry-over from other donors' samples. This sequence joins TRBV4-2 and TRBJ2-7, with a possible D match to TRBD1 (5 bases). Source: CD8+ T cells sorted from blood (inferred from file names), taken from a patient given nivolumab and ipilimumab in sequence. The CDR3 loop is CASSQVGVQGYEQYF. DNA of the CDR3: TGTGCCAGCAGCCAAGTAGGGGTCCAGGGATACGAGCAGTACTTC.